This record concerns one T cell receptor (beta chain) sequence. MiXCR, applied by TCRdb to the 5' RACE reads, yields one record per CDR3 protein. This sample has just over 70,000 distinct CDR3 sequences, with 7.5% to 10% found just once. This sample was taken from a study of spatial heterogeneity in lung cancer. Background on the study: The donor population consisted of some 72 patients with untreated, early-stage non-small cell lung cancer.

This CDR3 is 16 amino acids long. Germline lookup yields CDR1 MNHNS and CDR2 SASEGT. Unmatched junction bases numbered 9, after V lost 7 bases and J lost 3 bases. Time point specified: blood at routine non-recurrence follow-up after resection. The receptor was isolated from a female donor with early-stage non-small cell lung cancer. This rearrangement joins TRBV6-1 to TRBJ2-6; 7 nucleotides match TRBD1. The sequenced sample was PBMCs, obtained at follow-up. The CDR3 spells CASILGQEVGANVLTF. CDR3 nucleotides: TGTGCCAGCATCCTAGGACAGGAAGTTGGGGCCAACGTCCTGACTTTC.